The source of this T cell receptor beta chain is a study of cytomegalovirus exposure and HLA in healthy donors. Deletions cut 0 bases from V and 8 bases from J, with 14 bases between. Looked up from germline, CDR1 is MNHEY and CDR2 is SVGAGI. The CDR3 spans 15 residues. The primer mix had 60 Vbeta and 13 Jbeta primers. Generated by immunoSEQ multiplex PCR, the TCRdb table keeps only in-frame clones and is missing some. The sample includes more than 85,000 clones. At the time of sampling, donors were nominally healthy, though unrecorded immune exposures were likely. This TCR derives from a girl aged 5-17 years in good health and CMV-seropositive. Sample: PBMCs. This sequence joins TRBV6-5 and TRBJ2-1; maybe TRBD2 (7 bases). CDR3: CASSYSRGGGYEQFF. Here the CDR3 DNA reads TGTGCCAGCAGTTACTCGAGGGGGGGTGGTTATGAGCAGTTCTTC.